This T cell receptor beta chain was retrieved from a study of T cells in Graves' hyperthyroidism and ophthalmopathy. The study left out patients who had uncontrolled infection, other autoimmune disease, pregnancy or lactation. RNA transcripts provided the source from which TCR beta CDR3 regions were amplified. The HTBI primer set was used in a first-round RT-PCR of the TCR CDR3. TCRdb called the multiplex PCR reads again in MiXCR, with one record for every CDR3 protein. The sample shows roughly 560,000 distinct CDR3 sequences, 14% to 15% of them seen only once. Findings and limits, study-wide: Most clonotypes expanded in thyroid above 0.001 were likewise present in blood. Ophthalmopathy prediction by the model preceded onset by a median about 6 months.

This clonotype was seen ten or more times. The antigen is unknown. Material: blood. This TCR derives from a woman between 40 and 50 years old with Graves' ophthalmopathy.

CDR3 in amino acids: CASYLTGFNQPQHF. The CDR3 DNA is TGTGCCAGCTACCTGACAGGGTTCAATCAGCCCCAGCATTTT. V and J are TRBV6-5 and TRBJ1-5, with TRBD1 identical over 7 bases. J gave up 3 bases and V 8 bases, and 7 bases lay outside the gene matches. CDR1 is MNHEY and CDR2 is SVGAGI in the germline V gene. The length of the CDR3 is 14 residues.